One and the same sample provided the 21 T cell receptor beta chains below, sequenced in a study of identical twins. TCRdb re-called the 5' RACE reads through MiXCR, storing one row per CDR3 protein. Of about 690,000 distinct CDR3 sequences in the sample, around 20% were seen once. These data also formed part of another study, on T cells expressing NK-cell markers.

Source material: PBMCs. These receptors were taken from a woman aged 18-30 years in good health.

This clonotype has a handful of counts. Written as DNA, the CDR3 is TGCAGTGCTAGCCGCACTAGCGGGAGCTCCTACGAGCAGTACTTC. This gives the protein CSASRTSGSSYEQYF. The chain uses TRBV20-1 and TRBJ2-7; 11 nucleotides match TRBD2. After removal of 3 bases from V and 0 bases from J, the junction contained 4 bases not matched to a gene. Germline CDR1 is DFQATT and CDR2 is SNEGSKA (reference sequence). This CDR3 has 15 residues.

This clonotype came up a few times. The chain links TRBV20-1 to TRBJ2-2; D remains ambiguous. V was shortened by 3 bases and J by 0 bases, with 11 bases between the two germline ends. This CDR3 comprises 15 residues. Germline CDR1 is DFQATT and CDR2 is SNEGSKA (reference sequence). The CDR3 region has the DNA TGCAGTGCTAGCAGATCAGGAGCGAACACCGGGGAGCTGTTTTTT. Protein sequence: CSASRSGANTGELFF.

The chain uses TRBV3-1 and TRBJ2-1; 8 bases agree with TRBD2. This CDR3 region has 16 residues. The V gene's germline CDR1 is LGHDT and CDR2 YNNKEL (reference sequence). With V trimmed by 2 bases and J by 8 bases, 11 bases remained unmatched. CDR3 DNA sequence: TGTGCCAGCAGCCAATGGGCGACTAGCGTCCACCATGAGCAGTTCTTC. This sequence encodes CASSQWATSVHHEQFF.

V is TRBV6-2 or TRBV6-3 and J is TRBJ2-5, with D maybe TRBD1 (5 bases). Germline V gene sequence: CDR1 MNHEY, CDR2 SVGEGT. Trimming took off 7 bases at V and 5 bases at J, with 17 bases between the two ends. The CDR3 runs 14 residues. CDR3 loop: CASIPRVGAETQYF. Written as DNA, the CDR3 is TGTGCCAGCATCCCCCGGGTAGGGGCCGAGACCCAGTACTTC.

This clonotype was seen a few times. The genes are TRBV7-9 and TRBJ2-3; D ambiguous. The CDR3 spans 16 residues. With 2 bases removed from V and 2 bases from J, the gap between germline ends came to 14 bases. Germline V gene lookup returns CDR1 SEHNR and CDR2 FQNEAQ (reference sequence). The CDR3 protein is CASSLFGSSFTDTQYF. In DNA, the CDR3 is TGTGCCAGCAGCTTATTTGGATCGAGTTTCACAGATACGCAGTATTTT.

Many counts were recorded for this clonotype. The rearrangement joins TRBV7-9 to TRBJ1-5; D is possibly TRBD1 (5 bases). The ends were cut back, 4 bases at V and 7 bases at J, with 20 bases in the middle. The CDR3 is 16 residues long. Germline lookup yields CDR1 SEHNR and CDR2 FQNEAQ (reference sequence). The CDR3 protein is CASSSHGAGTFQPQHF. The CDR3 DNA is TGTGCCAGCAGCTCCCACGGCGCAGGGACCTTCCAGCCCCAGCATTTT.

Only a few counts were recorded for this clonotype. This rearrangement joins TRBV20-1 to TRBJ2-1; 7 positions match TRBD1. This CDR3 region has 14 residues. V lost 5 bases, J lost 4 bases, and 8 bases stayed unmatched. Germline CDR1 and CDR2: DFQATT and SNEGSKA (reference sequence). The CDR3 loop reads CSARYLTGYNEQFF. The CDR3 coding sequence is TGCAGTGCTCGATATTTGACAGGGTACAATGAGCAGTTCTTC.

This clonotype was found a few times. This chain joins TRBV12-3 or TRBV12-4 and TRBJ1-1; 9 nucleotides match TRBD1. The J segment lost 0 bases and the V segment lost 5 bases, leaving 4 bases of the junction unmatched. The CDR3 length is 15 residues. DNA for the CDR3: TGTGCCAGCAGTCAAAGGACAGGGGTGAACACTGAAGCTTTCTTT. Its translation: CASSQRTGVNTEAFF.

The rearrangement joins TRBV11-2 to TRBJ2-1, with D possibly being TRBD2 (6 bases). Germline-derived CDR1 and CDR2 are SGHAT and FQNNGV. Between the trimmed V and J ends, which lost 2 bases and 0 bases, there was a span of 17 bases. The CDR3 is 18 residues long. This chain's CDR3 is CASSLLRLEFSSYNEQFF. The CDR3 coding sequence is TGTGCCAGCAGCTTATTACGACTAGAATTCAGCTCCTACAATGAGCAGTTCTTC.

The chain has TRBV6-1 and TRBJ2-3, with D possibly TRBD2 on 6 matching bases. Trimming left V 5 bases short and J 1 base short, with 10 bases between. Germline-derived CDR1 and CDR2 are MNHNS and SASEGT. This CDR3 contains 14 residues. CDR3 bases: TGTGCCAGCAGTCTAGCGTTCGGCACAGATACGCAGTATTTT. Encoded protein: CASSLAFGTDTQYF.

This chain uses TRBV3-1 with TRBJ1-5; possible D gene TRBD1, 6 bases. The CDR3 loop spans 14 amino acids. The V and J ends lost 0 bases and 7 bases respectively, with 10 bases between them. In germline, CDR1 is LGHDT, CDR2 YNNKEL (reference sequence). The CDR3 nucleotides read TGTGCCAGCAGCCAAGATATCAGGGGACAGCCCCAGCATTTT. This sequence encodes CASSQDIRGQPQHF.

This sequence joins TRBV6-1 and TRBJ2-3; TRBD2 aligns across 7 bases. The J segment lost 0 bases and the V segment lost 6 bases, leaving 6 bases of the junction unmatched. This CDR3 is 15 amino acids long. Germline CDR1 reads MNHNS; CDR2 reads SASEGT. The CDR3 coding sequence is TGTGCCAGCAGACAAGCGGGGTCTAGCACAGATACGCAGTATTTT. This codes for CASRQAGSSTDTQYF.

With respect to this clonotype: Possible read error: a much larger clone is one base away. The rearrangement joins TRBV7-6 to TRBJ2-3; 8 bases match TRBD1. Losses at the gene ends were 4 bases for V and 5 bases for J; bases not matched to a gene: 8. Germline V gene data show CDR1 as SGHVS and CDR2 as FNYEAQ. The CDR3 is 15 amino acids. The CDR3 sequence: CASSSGQGVVDTQYF. CDR3 bases: TGTGCCAGCAGCTCCGGACAGGGAGTGGTAGATACGCAGTATTTT.

Remarks on this clonotype: The conserved closing phenylalanine or tryptophan is absent in this CDR3, likely reflecting a read error. The DNA is omitted, as the CDR3 cannot be located on it reliably, and the CDR3 follows TCRdb's listing. V usage is TRBV3-1 and J usage is TRBJ2-1; TRBD1 was called by the table and not checked on the DNA. The germline gives CDR1 LGHDT, CDR2 YNNKEL (reference sequence). The CDR3 length equals 12 residues, ends included. The CDR3 region is CASSHHGQGPFL.

The chain couples TRBV20-1 to TRBJ2-2; 7 bases are a match to TRBD1. The CDR3 spans 15 residues. The junction had 3 bases not matched to a gene; V was cut back by 2 bases and J by 0 bases. Germline V gene lookup returns CDR1 DFQATT and CDR2 SNEGSKA (reference sequence). The CDR3 loop reads CSARLGQSNTGELFF. For the CDR3, the DNA is TGCAGTGCTAGATTGGGACAGTCGAACACCGGGGAGCTGTTTTTT.

This chain uses TRBV3-1 with TRBJ2-5; TRBD2 agrees at 9 bases. V was pared by 5 bases and J by 6 bases, with 4 bases of the junction left unmatched. Germline CDR1 and CDR2: LGHDT and YNNKEL (reference sequence). The CDR3 sequence is 13 residues long. CDR3 coding DNA: TGTGCCAGCAGCACAGCGGGGGGACAGACCCAGTACTTC. Translated, it gives CASSTAGGQTQYF.

This clonotype was counted between two and nine times. The V call is TRBV10-3, the J call TRBJ2-1; the D gene is possibly TRBD2 (6 bases). Germline CDR1 ENHRY, CDR2 SYGVKD. The CDR3 is 14 amino acids. Trimming stripped 4 bases from V and 0 bases from J, with 7 bases between. The CDR3 bases are TGTGCCATCAGTGCGGACTACTCCTACAATGAGCAGTTCTTC. This translates into CAISADYSYNEQFF.

This clonotype has ten or more counts. The rearrangement joins TRBV29-1 to TRBJ2-7, with a tentative D call TRBD1 (6 bases). Germline loops: CDR1 SQVTM, CDR2 ANQGSEA. Trimming removed 6 bases from V and 4 bases from J, with 10 bases in between. The CDR3 runs 11 residues. DNA of the CDR3: TGCAGCGTCGGACAGAAATACGAGCAGTACTTC. It specifies CSVGQKYEQYF.

The chain links TRBV20-1 to TRBJ2-5, with unresolved D. V was trimmed by 0 bases and J by 1 base, leaving 12 bases between them. Germline CDR1 is DFQATT and CDR2 is SNEGSKA (reference sequence). This CDR3 has 15 residues. CDR3 coding DNA: TGCAGTGCTAGAGATCGGAGCGATGGCCAAGAGACCCAGTACTTC. Amino acids: CSARDRSDGQETQYF.

This clonotype was counted a few times. This chain connects TRBV20-1 to TRBJ2-2; 7 bases are shared with TRBD2. V gave up 1 base and J gave up 2 bases; unmatched junction bases: 4. This CDR3 region has 15 residues. The V gene's germline CDR1 is DFQATT and CDR2 SNEGSKA (reference sequence). This CDR3 reads CSARVAGDNTGELFF. The CDR3 DNA reads TGCAGTGCTAGAGTAGCGGGTGATAACACCGGGGAGCTGTTTTTT.

The chain uses TRBV4-3 and TRBJ2-3; TRBD1 or TRBD2 may be the D gene (5 bases each). Trimming took 1 base from V and 4 from J, leaving 12 bases between them. Looked up from germline, CDR1 is LGHNA and CDR2 is YSLEER. CDR3 length: 15 amino acids. CDR3 DNA sequence: TGCGCCAGCAGCCAAGGAGGGGCCTACGCAGATACGCAGTATTTT. Protein product: CASSQGGAYADTQYF.